This T cell receptor beta chain was captured in a study of beta chain features in type 1 diabetes. Whole-study context: Patients looked much like healthy donors when it came to age, gender and cell yields.

Expressed TCRB transcripts were sequenced, since all the RNA that had been isolated was reverse transcribed. This table comes from immunoSEQ multiplex PCR, and its TCRdb copy is limited to in-frame clones, with some not included. The sample consists of approximately 360,000 clones, roughly 12% of them appearing once. Study-level points and caveats: All four CD4+ subsets from Type 1 diabetes patients carried moderately but significantly shorter TCRB CDR3s. Healthy donors had naive, central memory and Treg TCRB repertoires that appeared less similar than those seen among patients.

About this clone itself: Its antigen is as yet unknown.

A sort by CD45RO/CCR7/CD25/CD127/CD95/CD27 yielded CD4+ naive, central memory, regulatory and stem cell-like memory cells. The CDR3 covers 14 residues. Germline V gene lookup returns CDR1 ENHRY and CDR2 SYGVKD. V dropped 3 bases and J dropped 7; count of bases not matched to a gene: 3. V gene TRBV10-3 combines with J gene TRBJ1-6; 7 bases line up with TRBD1. The source is a woman younger than 30 with type 1 diabetes. The source material was naive CD4+ T cells from blood. CDR3 sequence: CAISDRDSNSPLHF. Here the CDR3 DNA reads TGTGCCATCAGTGACCGGGACAGCAATTCACCCCTCCACTTT.